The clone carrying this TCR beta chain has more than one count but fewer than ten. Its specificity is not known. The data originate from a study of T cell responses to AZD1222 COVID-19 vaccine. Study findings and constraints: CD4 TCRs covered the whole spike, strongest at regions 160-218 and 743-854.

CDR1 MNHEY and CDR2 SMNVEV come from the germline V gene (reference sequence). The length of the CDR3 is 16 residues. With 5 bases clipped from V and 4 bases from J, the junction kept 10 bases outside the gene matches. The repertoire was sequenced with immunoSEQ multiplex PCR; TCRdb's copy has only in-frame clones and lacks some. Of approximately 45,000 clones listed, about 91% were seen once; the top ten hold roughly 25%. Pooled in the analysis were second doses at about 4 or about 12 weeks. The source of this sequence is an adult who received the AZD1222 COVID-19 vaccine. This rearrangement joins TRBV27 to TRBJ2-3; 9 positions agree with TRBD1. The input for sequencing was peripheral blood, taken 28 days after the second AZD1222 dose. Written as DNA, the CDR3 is TGTGCCAGCAGTCCCCAGGGACAGGGTATCGCAGATACGCAGTATTTT. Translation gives CASSPQGQGIADTQYF.